This TCR beta chain comes out of a study of T cell responses to AZD1222 COVID-19 vaccine (dated by TCRdb to the early 2020s). With respect to the entire study: AZD1222 recipients whose second dose came at about 4 weeks and those whose second dose came at about 12 weeks were combined into one group, since spike-specific TCR depth and breadth did not differ between the two schedules. Trial participants were enrolled by age into subgroups of 18-55, 56-69 and 70-plus years, and 148, 28 and 57 TCR-sequenced participants, respectively, were included in these subgroups. A total of 233 trial participants underwent TCR sequencing, of whom more than 200 had received two doses of AZD1222 and some 25 had received two doses of the MenACWY control vaccine. What the authors observed across the whole study: Vaccine-associated CD4 TCRs spanned the whole spike protein, with dominant responses in regions 160-218 and 743-854. A significant rise in spike-specific TCR breadth and depth was observed after two AZD1222 doses relative to day 0 and relative to MenACWY recipients. Reportedly, almost half of the unique spike-specific TCRs recognized epitopes lying outside the regions that are mutated in the B.1.351 and B.1.1.7 variants. In the small 56-69-year group, the increase in depth fell short of significance, most likely because of low power. Conclusions about previously exposed vaccinees are limited because only six or seven AZD1222 recipients were SARS-CoV-2 seropositive at baseline. Because no day 14 peak-response samples were available, repertoires were characterized only after the peak T cell response. Participants were mostly white British, with more females than males. The authors suggested clonal diversity may have been underestimated.

A note on this clone: The clone's antigen remains unknown. No base qualities exist here, and no much larger clone lies one base off it.

Taken with the paper, the label for time point translates to: baseline before first vaccination. Samples from vaccinated people were obtained from the UK trials COV001 and COV002, which included a single-blind randomized controlled phase 2/3 trial of AZD1222 (ChAdOx1 nCoV-19) in healthy adults. Trial participant PBMC samples were collected at day 0 and day 28 after the second dose for TCRbeta chain sequencing. The CDR3 regions of human TCRbeta chains were analyzed by immunosequencing. As for the authors' bioinformatics: TCRs in the repertoires were matched against a reference library of SARS-CoV-2-specific TCRs that had been generated with the MIRA antigen-specificity platform. Breadth was defined as the fraction of unique TCRs that were SARS-CoV-2-associated, and depth was defined as the fraction of total T cells that were SARS-CoV-2-associated. Using the MIRA data, each spike-specific TCR was mapped to the spike region that the TCR reacts to and placed in a CD4 or CD8 class. Log10-transformed breadth and depth values were compared by one-way ANOVA with Sidak's multiple comparisons tests. Not all clones reach the TCRdb copy of this immuneACCESS table, which keeps in-frame sequences only. Checked studies attribute under half of the gap to unresolved V genes and leave the rest unexplained. V, J and clone size were drawn from that table, and D and trimming were deduced from the DNA. In all, the sample holds tens of thousands of clones, and approximately 91% of those were seen once. Of the sample, over 15% is held by the ten largest clones.

The junction carries 12 bases between V and J, which are trimmed by 4 bases and 6 bases respectively. Counted from cysteine to phenylalanine, this CDR3 has 14 amino acids. The read is trimmed to its CDR3 DNA, 42 bases read in frame from base 1. Sequences LGHDT (CDR1) and YNNKEL (CDR2) are obtained from the germline V gene (reference sequence). The specimen comprised peripheral blood, sampled on day 0 of AZD1222 vaccination. Recombination joined TRBV3-1 (or the pseudogene TRBV3-2) with TRBJ1-4, and the D gene may be TRBD1, 6 bases matching. The source is an adult in good health. The nucleotide sequence is TGTGCCAGCAGCCCCTACAGGGCCCATGAAAAACTGTTTTTT. It codes for CASSPYRAHEKLFF.